This T cell receptor (beta chain) was observed in a study of T-cell reconstitution after alpha-beta-depleted transplantation in children. It was with unique molecular identifiers that the TCRbeta library was prepared. Each CDR3 protein is one row after TCRdb ran MiXCR on the PCR reads. The data contain some 640,000 distinct CDR3 sequences, around 16% of them singletons. V dropped 6 bases and J dropped 5 bases, with 10 bases sitting between them. The CDR3 extends over 12 amino acids. In germline, CDR1 is DFQATT, CDR2 SNEGSKA (reference sequence). There are many counts of this clonotype. The chain recombines TRBV20-1 with TRBJ1-4, with a weak D call TRBD1 (5 bases). The receptor comes from a human donor who donated a stem cell graft to a child with acute myeloid leukemia. The starting material was PBMCs from the stem cell graft donor, obtained from the stem cell graft. This chain's CDR3 is CSAGTENEKLFF. The CDR3 coding sequence is TGCAGTGCGGGGACGGAAAATGAAAAACTGTTTTTT.